A single T cell receptor (beta chain) is shown here with its context. Original data processing: Estimation of nucleated cell counts was performed using reference gene primer amplification. The method was immunoSEQ multiplex PCR; TCRdb's version includes in-frame clones alone and lacks a portion of them. V, J and clone size are those of that table, while D and trimming were read from the DNA. The table has approximately 260,000 clones, about nine tenths seen once. This sample is part of a study of blood T cell repertoires in COVID-19. In the study overall: The United States, Italy and Spain supplied acute and convalescent COVID-19 samples. Sample material is recorded as cDNA or gDNA derived from T cells, B-cell-depleted T cells, or PBMCs.

The V gene end was trimmed by 2 bases and the J gene end by 13 bases; junction bases not matched to a gene: 6. The CDR3 is made up of 13 amino acids. CDR1 and CDR2 (germline): SGHAT, FQNNGV. The chain uses TRBV11-2 and TRBJ1-1, with TRBD1 matching 11 bases. The clonotype originates from a man aged 50 to 59 with acute or convalescent COVID-19. The sample consisted of peripheral blood. CDR3 DNA: TGTGCCAGCAGCTTATTCTCGGGACAGGGGGTTTTCTTT. Translated, it gives CASSLFSGQGVFF.